The 24 T cell receptor beta chains below come from one sample, sequenced in a study of response to subunit inactivated influenza vaccine. TCRdb re-called the RT-PCR reads with MiXCR, one entry per CDR3 protein. The sample contains about 520,000 distinct CDR3 sequences, about 25% of which appear only once. The sample here was CD4+ T cells sorted from PBMCs, taken approximately 5 days after vaccination. The receptor set was obtained from a man between 45 and 60 years old who received an inactivated influenza vaccine.

In this sample, this clonotype turned up many times. V and J are TRBV12-3 or TRBV12-4 and TRBJ2-5; D not certain. CDR3 length equals 11 residues. Trimming left V 4 bases short and J 4 bases short, with 4 bases between. The CDR3 DNA reads as TGTGCCAGCAGTTCTGGAGAGACCCAGTACTTC. This gives the protein CASSSGETQYF.

This clonotype was detected many times. The V gene is TRBV5-1, the J gene TRBJ1-2, with D unclear. The germline V and J ends were trimmed by 7 bases and 7 bases, with 17 bases remaining between them. From germline, CDR1 is SGHRS and CDR2 YFSETQ. This CDR3 is built from 13 residues. The CDR3 spells CASRVDDSAGYTF. The CDR3 DNA reads TGCGCCAGCCGAGTAGATGATTCCGCTGGCTACACCTTC.

The chain is built from TRBV3-1 and TRBJ2-1; D perhaps matches TRBD2 (6 bases). Germline assignment: CDR1 LGHDT and CDR2 YNNKEL (reference sequence). Trimming shortened V by 6 bases and J by 3 bases, and 12 bases separated the two germline ends. The CDR3 is made up of 14 amino acids. CDR3 sequence: CASSVSGGYNEQFF. CDR3 DNA: TGTGCCAGCAGTGTGTCCGGGGGCTACAATGAGCAGTTCTTC.

This clonotype appeared a few times. The chain uses TRBV5-1 and TRBJ1-5, with D possibly matching TRBD1 (6 bases). CDR1 and CDR2 from the germline V gene are SGHRS and YFSETQ. Trimming removed 3 bases at V and 7 bases at J, with 11 bases between. The length of the CDR3 is 13 residues. The chain's CDR3 is CASSYGQGQPQHF. The CDR3 DNA reads as TGCGCCAGCAGCTACGGCCAGGGGCAGCCCCAGCATTTT.

This rearrangement joins TRBV28 to TRBJ2-7, with TRBD1 matching 8 bases. Germline CDR1 reads MDHEN; CDR2 reads SYDVKM. Trimming cost V 6 bases and J 8 bases; bases outside gene matches: 6. CDR3 size: 12 residues. DNA for the CDR3: TGTGCCAGCAGAGGACAGGGAGCTCAGCAGTACTTC. The encoded protein is CASRGQGAQQYF.

This clonotype was picked up a small number of times. The V and J genes are TRBV4-3 and TRBJ1-2; D may be TRBD1 (5 bases). The germline CDR1 and CDR2 sequences are LGHNA and YSLEER. V was pared by 3 bases and J by 4 bases, with 9 bases between. The CDR3 is made up of 13 amino acids. The CDR3 nucleotides are TGCGCCAGCAGCCAGGACAAGAGCTATGGCTACACCTTC. It yields the protein CASSQDKSYGYTF.

This clonotype has a handful of counts. The chain employs TRBV4-1 and TRBJ1-5; 9 bases match TRBD1. CDR1 MGHRA and CDR2 YSYEKL come from the germline V gene. The CDR3 totals 15 residues. Trimming removed 4 bases from V and 6 bases from J; junction bases left unmatched: 7. CDR3 residues: CASSPGGQGTQPQHF. CDR3 DNA sequence: TGCGCCAGCAGCCCTGGTGGACAGGGGACTCAGCCCCAGCATTTT.

In this sample, this clonotype turned up many times. The V gene is TRBV6-2 or TRBV6-3, the J gene TRBJ1-1; no clear D gene. The CDR3 loop spans 16 amino acids. Looked up from germline, CDR1 is MNHEY and CDR2 is SVGEGT. Between the trimmed V and J ends, which lost 0 bases and 0 bases, there was a span of 11 bases. CDR3 sequence: CASSYSWGTMNTEAFF. The DNA of the CDR3 is TGTGCCAGCAGTTACTCGTGGGGAACGATGAACACTGAAGCTTTCTTT.

The chain has TRBV20-1 and TRBJ2-3; D might be TRBD1 or TRBD2, each matching 6 bases. This CDR3 has 13 residues. V was shortened by 4 bases and J by 8 bases, with 16 bases between the two germline ends. Germline V gene sequence: CDR1 DFQATT, CDR2 SNEGSKA (reference sequence). For the CDR3, the DNA is TGCAGTGCTACTGGGGGGCCGCCGGGTACGCAGTATTTT. It encodes CSATGGPPGTQYF.

This chain connects TRBV4-2 to TRBJ1-1; D is unclear. The V end lost 0 bases, the J end lost 3 bases, and 8 bases lay between the germline ends. This CDR3 has 14 amino acids. Per germline, CDR1 LGHNA and CDR2 YNFKEQ. The CDR3 here is CASSQDGKYTEAFF. Written as DNA, the CDR3 is TGTGCCAGCAGCCAAGACGGAAAGTACACTGAAGCTTTCTTT.

There are a few counts of this clonotype. The chain combines TRBV5-1 with TRBJ1-2, with D possibly matching TRBD1 (6 bases). Trimming stripped 0 bases from V and 1 base from J, with 10 bases between. The CDR3 is made up of 15 amino acids. CDR1 and CDR2 from the germline V gene are SGHRS and YFSETQ. CDR3 coding DNA: TGCGCCAGCAGCTTGGCGGCAGGGGATAACTATGGCTACACCTTC. Its protein product is CASSLAAGDNYGYTF.

This clonotype was observed a few times. V usage is TRBV5-1 and J usage is TRBJ2-2; 10 bases agree with TRBD2. Germline V CDR1 and CDR2: SGHRS, YFSETQ. The CDR3 extends over 16 amino acids. Trimming removed 3 bases from V and 9 bases from J; junction bases left unmatched: 11. The chain's CDR3 is CASSSTEIAGGRELFF. As DNA, the CDR3 is TGCGCCAGCAGCTCCACCGAGATAGCGGGAGGACGGGAGCTGTTTTTT.

This chain connects TRBV7-9 to TRBJ1-1; a weak D match, TRBD1 (6 bases). V was pared by 5 bases and J by 9 bases, with 16 bases between. The V gene's germline CDR1 is SEHNR and CDR2 FQNEAQ (reference sequence). The CDR3 is 13 residues long. Here the CDR3 reads CASSLLTTGQAFF. The CDR3 region has the DNA TGTGCCAGCAGCCTTTTGACTACAGGGCAAGCTTTCTTT.

The table lists this clonotype with a few counts. V and J are TRBV20-1 and TRBJ1-2; D call uncertain. Germline assignment: CDR1 DFQATT and CDR2 SNEGSKA (reference sequence). V shed 6 bases and J shed 0 bases, with 11 bases lying between them. The length of the CDR3 is 13 residues. The CDR3 spells CSAPDRTNYGYTF. CDR3 sequence (DNA): TGCAGTGCCCCGGACCGAACTAACTATGGCTACACCTTC.

This clonotype turned up a few times. J is TRBJ2-2 and V is TRBV10-3; a possible D gene is TRBD2 (5 bases). This CDR3 has 15 amino acids. In germline, CDR1 is ENHRY, CDR2 SYGVKD. V lost 4 bases to trimming and J lost 1 base, with 10 bases between them. The CDR3 DNA reads as TGTGCCATCAGTGCGGGATACGGGAACACCGGGGAGCTGTTTTTT. This translates into CAISAGYGNTGELFF.

A few counts support this clonotype. The gene calls are TRBV5-1 and TRBJ2-5; 7 bases align to TRBD1. The CDR3 contains 14 residues. The V and J ends lost 4 bases and 4 bases, in that order; junction bases with no gene match: 7. Germline CDR1 SGHRS, CDR2 YFSETQ. CDR3 nucleotides: TGCGCCAGCAGCGCCGGGACAGAGGGAGAGACCCAGTACTTC. Its translation is CASSAGTEGETQYF.

In nucleotides, the CDR3 is TGCAGTGCTAGTATCCTAGCGGAATACTACGAGCAGTACTTC. Translation: CSASILAEYYEQYF. The chain links TRBV20-1 to TRBJ2-7; 7 bases agree with TRBD2. The CDR3 is made up of 14 amino acids. Looked up from germline, CDR1 is DFQATT and CDR2 is SNEGSKA (reference sequence). The V segment lost 3 bases and the J segment 3 bases; nucleotides outside the gene matches: 8.

The rearrangement links TRBV12-3 or TRBV12-4 to TRBJ1-1, with 8 bases lining up with TRBD1. The CDR3 runs to 14 residues. V trimming: 6 bases; J trimming: 9 bases; junction bases outside the gene matches: 12. CDR3 loop: CASRTGQGSGKAFF. In DNA, the CDR3 is TGTGCCAGCAGGACCGGACAGGGAAGTGGGAAAGCTTTCTTT.

In this sample, this clonotype turned up a few times. The chain recombines TRBV12-3 or TRBV12-4 with TRBJ1-3; D gene unclear. Trimming left V 6 bases short and J 0 bases short, with 15 bases between. This CDR3 has 16 amino acids. The CDR3 loop reads CASSPSTAFSGNTIYF. Written as DNA, the CDR3 is TGTGCCAGCAGCCCTTCGACGGCCTTCTCTGGAAACACCATATATTTT.

This clonotype was counted only a few times. The V call is TRBV7-9, the J call TRBJ2-5, with 9 positions matching TRBD1. Losses at the gene ends were 4 bases for V and 2 bases for J; bases not matched to a gene: 5. CDR1 and CDR2 (germline): SEHNR, FQNEAQ (reference sequence). CDR3 length equals 15 residues. CDR3 bases: TGTGCCAGCAGCTCGGGGGACAGGGTTCAAGAGACCCAGTACTTC. Protein product: CASSSGDRVQETQYF.

The chain is built from TRBV20-1 and TRBJ2-5; D remains ambiguous. The V gene lost 4 bases and the J gene lost 2 bases, with 14 bases spanning the gap. CDR1 DFQATT and CDR2 SNEGSKA come from the germline V gene (reference sequence). There are 14 residues in the CDR3. CDR3 residues: CSATLRPAQETQYF. Here the CDR3 DNA reads TGCAGTGCTACGCTTCGGCCAGCACAAGAGACCCAGTACTTC.

This clonotype was recorded a few times. Just one base apart from a much larger clone, this may be a read error. The chain combines TRBV14 with TRBJ2-5; D gene unclear. The germline V gene has CDR1 SGHDN and CDR2 FVKESK. V lost 2 bases and J lost 3, with 1 base in between. CDR3 length equals 11 residues. CDR3 loop: CASSQKETQYF. CDR3 in DNA: TGTGCCAGCAGCCAAAAAGAGACCCAGTACTTC.

The chain has TRBV6-2 or TRBV6-3 and TRBJ2-3; D gene ambiguous. Germline CDR1 and CDR2: MNHEY and SVGEGT. CDR3 length equals 11 residues. The V end was cut by 7 bases, the J end by 2 bases, with 4 bases between. The CDR3, as DNA: TGTGCCAGCACCCACACAGATACGCAGTATTTT. This encodes CASTHTDTQYF.

This clonotype occurred a few times. V is TRBV6-2 or TRBV6-3 and J is TRBJ2-7; a weak D match, TRBD1 (6 bases). This CDR3 spans 15 amino acids. The germline gives CDR1 MNHEY, CDR2 SVGEGT. The V gene lost 5 bases and the J gene lost 2 bases, with 16 bases spanning the gap. The CDR3 nucleotides read TGTGCCAGCAGTCCCGGACTGGGGACAACCTACGAGCAGTACTTC. Translation gives CASSPGLGTTYEQYF.